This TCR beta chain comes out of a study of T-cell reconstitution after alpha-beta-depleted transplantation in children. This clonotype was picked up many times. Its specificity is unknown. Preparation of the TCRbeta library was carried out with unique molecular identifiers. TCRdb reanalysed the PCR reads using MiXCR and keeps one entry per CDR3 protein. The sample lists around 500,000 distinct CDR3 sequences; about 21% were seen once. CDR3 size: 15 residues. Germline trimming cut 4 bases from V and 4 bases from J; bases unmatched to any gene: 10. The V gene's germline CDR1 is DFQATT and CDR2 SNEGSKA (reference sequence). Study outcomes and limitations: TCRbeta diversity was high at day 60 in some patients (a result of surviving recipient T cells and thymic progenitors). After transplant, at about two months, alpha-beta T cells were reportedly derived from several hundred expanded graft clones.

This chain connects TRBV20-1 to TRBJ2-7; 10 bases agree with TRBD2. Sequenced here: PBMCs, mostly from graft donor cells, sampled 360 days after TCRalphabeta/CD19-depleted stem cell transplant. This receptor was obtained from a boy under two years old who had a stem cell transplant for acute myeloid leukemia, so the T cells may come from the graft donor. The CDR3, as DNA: TGCAGTGCTACCCCTCCCGAGCGGGGGGGGTACGAGCAGTACTTC. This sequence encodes CSATPPERGGYEQYF.